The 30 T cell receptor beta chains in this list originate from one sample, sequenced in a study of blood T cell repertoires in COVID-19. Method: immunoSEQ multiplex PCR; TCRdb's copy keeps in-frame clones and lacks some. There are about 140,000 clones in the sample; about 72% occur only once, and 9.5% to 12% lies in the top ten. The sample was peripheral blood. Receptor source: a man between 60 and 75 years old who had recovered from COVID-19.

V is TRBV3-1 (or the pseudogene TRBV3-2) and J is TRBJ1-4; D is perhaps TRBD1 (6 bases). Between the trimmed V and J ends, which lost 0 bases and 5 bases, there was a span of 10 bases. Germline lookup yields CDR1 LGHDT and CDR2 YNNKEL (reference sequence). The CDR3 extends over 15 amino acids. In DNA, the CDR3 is TGTGCCAGCAGCCAAGATCCCAGGGGCAATGAAAAACTGTTTTTT. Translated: CASSQDPRGNEKLFF.

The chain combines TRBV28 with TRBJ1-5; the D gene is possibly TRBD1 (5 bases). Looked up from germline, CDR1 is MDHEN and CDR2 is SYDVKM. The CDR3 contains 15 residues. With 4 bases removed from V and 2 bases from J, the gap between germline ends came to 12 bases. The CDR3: CASSSQTGGNQPQHF. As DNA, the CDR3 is TGTGCCAGCAGTTCACAGACGGGGGGCAATCAGCCCCAGCATTTT.

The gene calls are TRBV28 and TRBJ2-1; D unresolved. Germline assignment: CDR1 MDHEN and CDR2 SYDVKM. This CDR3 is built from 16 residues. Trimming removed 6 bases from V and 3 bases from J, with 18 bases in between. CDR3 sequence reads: CASSGGRLVVYNEQFF. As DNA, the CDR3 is TGTGCCAGCAGCGGCGGTCGCCTGGTTGTCTACAATGAGCAGTTCTTC.

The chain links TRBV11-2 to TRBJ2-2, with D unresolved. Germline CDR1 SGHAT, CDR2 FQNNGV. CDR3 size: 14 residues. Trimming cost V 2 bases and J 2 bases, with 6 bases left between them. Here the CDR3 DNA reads TGTGCCAGCAGCTTAACAGTCAACACCGGGGAGCTGTTTTTT. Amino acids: CASSLTVNTGELFF.

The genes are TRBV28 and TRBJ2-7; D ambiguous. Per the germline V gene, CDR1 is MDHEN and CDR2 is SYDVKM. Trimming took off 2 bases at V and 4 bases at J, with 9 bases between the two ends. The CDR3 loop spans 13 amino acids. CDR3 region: CASSLPLFYEQYF. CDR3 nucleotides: TGTGCCAGCAGTTTACCCTTGTTTTACGAGCAGTACTTC.

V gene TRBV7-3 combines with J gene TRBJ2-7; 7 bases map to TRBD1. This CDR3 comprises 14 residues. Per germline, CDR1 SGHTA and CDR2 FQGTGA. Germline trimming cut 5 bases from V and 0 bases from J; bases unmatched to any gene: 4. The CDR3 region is CASSPRQGSYEQYF. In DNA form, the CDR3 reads TGTGCCAGCAGCCCTCGACAGGGCTCCTACGAGCAGTACTTC.

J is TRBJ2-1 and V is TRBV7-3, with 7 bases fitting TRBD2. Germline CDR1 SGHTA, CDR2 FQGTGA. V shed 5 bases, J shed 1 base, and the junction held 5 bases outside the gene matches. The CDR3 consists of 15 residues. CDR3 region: CASSPSSGSYNEQFF. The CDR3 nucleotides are TGTGCCAGCAGCCCGTCTAGCGGTTCCTACAATGAGCAGTTCTTC.

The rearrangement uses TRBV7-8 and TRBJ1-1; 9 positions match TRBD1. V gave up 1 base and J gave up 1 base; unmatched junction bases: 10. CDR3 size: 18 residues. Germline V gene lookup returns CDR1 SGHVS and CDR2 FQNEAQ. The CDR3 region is CASSLGYRGQRSNTEAFF. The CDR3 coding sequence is TGTGCCAGCAGCTTAGGTTACAGGGGGCAAAGGTCGAACACTGAAGCTTTCTTT.

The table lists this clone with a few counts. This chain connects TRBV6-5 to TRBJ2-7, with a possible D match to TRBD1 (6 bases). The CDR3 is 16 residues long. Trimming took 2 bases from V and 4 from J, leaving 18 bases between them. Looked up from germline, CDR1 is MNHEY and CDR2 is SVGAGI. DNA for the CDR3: TGTGCCAGCAGTTACGGGCCCCCCGGACAGAGTTACGAGCAGTACTTC. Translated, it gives CASSYGPPGQSYEQYF.

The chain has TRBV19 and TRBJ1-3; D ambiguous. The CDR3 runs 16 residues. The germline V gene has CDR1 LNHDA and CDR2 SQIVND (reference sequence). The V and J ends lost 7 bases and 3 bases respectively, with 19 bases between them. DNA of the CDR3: TGTGCCAGTACCCTAGCGGGTGGCAGCATTGGAAACACCATATATTTT. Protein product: CASTLAGGSIGNTIYF.

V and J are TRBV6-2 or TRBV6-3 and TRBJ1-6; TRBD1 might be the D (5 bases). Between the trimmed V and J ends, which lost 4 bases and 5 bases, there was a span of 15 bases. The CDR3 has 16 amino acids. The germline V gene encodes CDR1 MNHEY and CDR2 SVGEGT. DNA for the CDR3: TGTGCCAGCAGTTCATCTGGACAAACCAATAATTCACCCCTCCACTTT. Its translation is CASSSSGQTNNSPLHF.

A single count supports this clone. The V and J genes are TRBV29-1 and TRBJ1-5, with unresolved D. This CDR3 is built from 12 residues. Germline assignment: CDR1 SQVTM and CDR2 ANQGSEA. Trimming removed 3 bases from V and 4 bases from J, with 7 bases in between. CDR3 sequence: CSVEAANQPQHF. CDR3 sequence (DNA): TGCAGCGTTGAGGCTGCTAATCAGCCCCAGCATTTT. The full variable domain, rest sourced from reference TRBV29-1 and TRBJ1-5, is SAVISQKPSRDICQRGTSLTIQCQVDSQVTMMFWYRQQPGQSLTLIATANQGSEATYESGFVIDKFPISRPNLTFSTLTVSNMSPEDSSIYLCSVEAANQPQHFGDGTRLSIL.

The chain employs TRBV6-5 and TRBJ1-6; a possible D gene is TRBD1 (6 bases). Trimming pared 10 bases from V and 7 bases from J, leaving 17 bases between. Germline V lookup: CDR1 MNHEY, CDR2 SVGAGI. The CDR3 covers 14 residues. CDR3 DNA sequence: TGTGCCACCATATGGACAGCTGAGAATTCACCCCTCCACTTT. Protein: CATIWTAENSPLHF.

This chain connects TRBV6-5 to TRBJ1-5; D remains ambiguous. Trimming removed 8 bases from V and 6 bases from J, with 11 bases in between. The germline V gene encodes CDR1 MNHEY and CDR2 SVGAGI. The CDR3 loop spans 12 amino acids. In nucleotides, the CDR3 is TGTGCCAGCCACGGCTGGGCTCAGCCCCAGCATTTT. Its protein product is CASHGWAQPQHF.

Here the CDR3 reads CASSIVQGGNQPQHF. CDR3 in DNA: TGTGCCAGTAGTATAGTTCAGGGTGGCAATCAGCCCCAGCATTTT. The rearrangement joins TRBV19 to TRBJ1-5, with D tentatively TRBD1 (5 bases). V dropped 1 base and J dropped 2 bases, with 9 bases sitting between them. Germline-derived CDR1 and CDR2 are LNHDA and SQIVND (reference sequence). The CDR3 has 15 residues.

Written as DNA, the CDR3 is TGTGCCAGCAGCTTAGTAACTGGTCCCCGGGGCACTGAAGCTTTCTTT. Its translation: CASSLVTGPRGTEAFF. This chain joins TRBV7-9 and TRBJ1-1; no firm D call. The CDR3 runs to 16 residues. Germline CDR1 is SEHNR and CDR2 is FQNEAQ (reference sequence). Trimming took off 1 base at V and 4 bases at J, with 16 bases between the two ends.

CDR3 nucleotides: TGTGCCTCAACTTGGACTAGCGGGAGGGTGGGAACCGGGGAGCTGTTTTTT. Translation: CASTWTSGRVGTGELFF. This chain connects TRBV19 to TRBJ2-2; 15 positions match TRBD2. The V gene's germline CDR1 is LNHDA and CDR2 SQIVND (reference sequence). V dropped 11 bases and J dropped 5; count of bases not matched to a gene: 12. The CDR3 spans 17 residues.

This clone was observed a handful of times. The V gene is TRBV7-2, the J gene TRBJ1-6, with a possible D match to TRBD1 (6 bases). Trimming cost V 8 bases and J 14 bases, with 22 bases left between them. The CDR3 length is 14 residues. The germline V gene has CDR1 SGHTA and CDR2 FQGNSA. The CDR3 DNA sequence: TGTGCCAGCGAACCGGGACAAGCAGGGAGGGCCCTCCACTTT. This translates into CASEPGQAGRALHF.

CDR3 in amino acids: CASSTHRQGGYTEAFF. The CDR3 DNA reads TGTGCCAGTAGTACTCACCGACAGGGCGGGTACACTGAAGCTTTCTTT. This rearrangement joins TRBV19 to TRBJ1-1, with TRBD1 identical over 7 bases. V was clipped by 4 bases and J by 3 bases; unmatched bases: 11. The CDR3 is 16 residues long. Looked up from germline, CDR1 is LNHDA and CDR2 is SQIVND (reference sequence).

CDR3 bases: TGTGCCAGCAGTTACTCCCCCCCTGGACAGAGGTTCGGTGGCTACACCTTC. It yields the protein CASSYSPPGQRFGGYTF. The chain uses TRBV6-2 or TRBV6-3 and TRBJ1-2; perhaps TRBD1 as D (6 bases). The CDR3 is made up of 17 amino acids. Germline V gives CDR1 MNHEY, CDR2 SVGEGT. Trimming pared 0 bases from V and 7 bases from J, leaving 21 bases between.

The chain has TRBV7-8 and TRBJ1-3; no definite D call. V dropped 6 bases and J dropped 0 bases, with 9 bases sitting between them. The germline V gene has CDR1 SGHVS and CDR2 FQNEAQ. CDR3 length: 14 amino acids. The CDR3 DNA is TGTGCCAGCAGACAGACGAACTCTGGAAACACCATATATTTT. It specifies CASRQTNSGNTIYF.

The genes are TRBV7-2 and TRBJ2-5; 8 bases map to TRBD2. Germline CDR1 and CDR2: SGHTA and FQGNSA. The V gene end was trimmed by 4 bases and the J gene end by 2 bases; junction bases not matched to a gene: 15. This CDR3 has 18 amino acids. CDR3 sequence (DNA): TGTGCCAGCAGCTCGTTATTAGTCGGGCGGGAGGTTCAAGAGACCCAGTACTTC. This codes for CASSSLLVGREVQETQYF.

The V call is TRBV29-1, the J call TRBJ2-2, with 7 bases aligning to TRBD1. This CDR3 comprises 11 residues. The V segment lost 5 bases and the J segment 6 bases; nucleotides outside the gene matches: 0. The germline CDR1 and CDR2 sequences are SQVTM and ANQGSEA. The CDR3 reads CSVRGPGELFF. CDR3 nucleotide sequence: TGCAGCGTTAGGGGGCCCGGGGAGCTGTTTTTT.

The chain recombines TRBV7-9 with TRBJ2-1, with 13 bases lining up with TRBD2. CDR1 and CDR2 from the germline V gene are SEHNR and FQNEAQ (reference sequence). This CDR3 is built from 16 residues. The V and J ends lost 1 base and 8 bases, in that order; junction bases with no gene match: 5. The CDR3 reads CASSLGLAGGWDEQFF. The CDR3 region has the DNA TGTGCCAGCAGCTTAGGACTAGCGGGAGGTTGGGATGAGCAGTTCTTC.

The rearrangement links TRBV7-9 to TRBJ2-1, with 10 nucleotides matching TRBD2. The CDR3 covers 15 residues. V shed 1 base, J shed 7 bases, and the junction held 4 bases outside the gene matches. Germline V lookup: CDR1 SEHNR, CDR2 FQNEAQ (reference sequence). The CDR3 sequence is CASSLGGLALNEQFF. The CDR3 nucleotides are TGTGCCAGCAGCTTAGGGGGACTAGCGTTGAATGAGCAGTTCTTC.

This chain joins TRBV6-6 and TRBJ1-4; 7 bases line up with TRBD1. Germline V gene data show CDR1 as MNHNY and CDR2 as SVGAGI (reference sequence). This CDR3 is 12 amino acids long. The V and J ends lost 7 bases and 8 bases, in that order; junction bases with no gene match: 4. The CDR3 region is CASTQGDEKLFF. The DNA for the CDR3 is TGTGCCAGCACCCAGGGGGACGAAAAACTGTTTTTT.

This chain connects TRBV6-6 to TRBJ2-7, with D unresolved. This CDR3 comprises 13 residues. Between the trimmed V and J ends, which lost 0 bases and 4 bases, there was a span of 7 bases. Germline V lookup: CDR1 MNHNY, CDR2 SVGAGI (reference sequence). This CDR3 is CASSYSNSYEQYF. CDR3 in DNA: TGTGCCAGCAGTTACTCGAACTCTTACGAGCAGTACTTC.

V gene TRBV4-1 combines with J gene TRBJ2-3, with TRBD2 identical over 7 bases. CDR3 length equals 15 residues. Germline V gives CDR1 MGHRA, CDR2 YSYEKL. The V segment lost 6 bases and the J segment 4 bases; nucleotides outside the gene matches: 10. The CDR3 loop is CASRFLAVRSDTQYF. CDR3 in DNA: TGCGCCAGCAGGTTCCTAGCGGTAAGGTCAGATACGCAGTATTTT.

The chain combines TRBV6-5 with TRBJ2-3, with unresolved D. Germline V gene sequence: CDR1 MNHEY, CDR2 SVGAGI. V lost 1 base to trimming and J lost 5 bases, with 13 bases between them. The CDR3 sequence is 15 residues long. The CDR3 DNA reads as TGTGCCAGCAGTTACTTCGGCCTTTCGGGAGATACGCAGTATTTT. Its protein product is CASSYFGLSGDTQYF.

The CDR3 region is CASKWQEDEKLFF. Written as DNA, the CDR3 is TGTGCCAGCAAGTGGCAGGAAGATGAAAAACTGTTTTTT. This chain links TRBV2 with TRBJ1-4; D ambiguous. Trimming shortened V by 7 bases and J by 6 bases, and 12 bases separated the two germline ends. Germline V gene lookup returns CDR1 SNHLY and CDR2 FYNNEI. The CDR3 extends over 13 amino acids.